The present TCR beta chain was sequenced within a study of CD8+ T cells in alopecia areata. Study-level findings and limits: Relative to normal scalp, lesional scalp, especially alopecia totalis/universalis, showed higher clonality. Scalp samples also yield sequences of resident alphabeta T cells from normal skin. Mice gave a clearer picture of TCR sharing than patients did, possibly for HLA-related reasons.

The CDR3 totals 11 residues. The V and J ends lost 4 bases and 7 bases respectively, with 10 bases between them. CDR1 and CDR2 from the germline V gene are SQVTM and ANQGSEA. Extraction of RNA preceded its reverse transcription into cDNA, which served as the sequencing template. The data were produced by immunoSEQ multiplex PCR, yet TCRdb's version contains in-frame clones alone and is incomplete. The data show about 140,000 clones, 55% seen once. Separation by sorting yielded CD4+ and CD8+ T cells from PBMCs. As for this clone: Its specificity is not known.

Sequenced material: CD4+ T cells sorted from blood. This TCR was recovered from a human donor in good health. This rearrangement joins TRBV29-1 to TRBJ1-2; no clear D gene. CDR3 sequence reads: CSVGGSLGYTF. In nucleotides, the CDR3 is TGCAGCGTTGGAGGATCTCTTGGCTACACCTTC.